The clone carrying this TCR beta chain was observed once. No antigen is known for it. The data belong to a study of CD8 T cells in ankylosing spondylitis. The study's findings and limits: Disease-linked clones proved CD8+ and comparatively uncommon in peripheral blood. For ankylosing spondylitis blood, a TCR beta motif of fewer than 10 highly homologous variants appeared characteristic.

Per the germline V gene, CDR1 is SGHTA and CDR2 is FQGNSA. V dropped 0 bases and J dropped 5 bases, with 13 bases sitting between them. This CDR3 spans 15 amino acids. TCRdb re-derived calls from the 5' RACE reads in MiXCR, one entry per CDR3 protein. The sample contains approximately 140,000 distinct CDR3 sequences, 17% of which appear only once. The specimen was blood, either unsorted or a sorted T cell fraction (not recorded which). V usage is TRBV7-2 and J usage is TRBJ2-5; D might be TRBD1 or TRBD2, each matching 5 bases. The sequence was collected from a male donor with ankylosing spondylitis. CDR3 nucleotide sequence: TGTGCCAGCAGCTTAGCGTTGGGGGAGCGGGAGACCCAGTACTTC. Translating it yields CASSLALGERETQYF.